What follows is one T cell receptor beta chain and its context. With 1 base clipped from V and 5 bases from J, the junction kept 15 bases outside the gene matches. Germline lookup yields CDR1 SGHTA and CDR2 FQGNSA. The CDR3 length is 18 residues. The data are from a study of blood T cell repertoires in COVID-19. Only in-frame clones appear in the TCRdb table, and some are missing; sequencing was by immunoSEQ multiplex PCR. The sample records tens of thousands of clones, 87% being singletons. This chain joins TRBV7-2 and TRBJ2-5, with 8 bases fitting TRBD2. This TCR was sampled from a man in his 60s with acute or convalescent COVID-19. The source material was peripheral blood. CDR3 nucleotides: TGTGCCAGCAGCTTAGTTTCGACCGTCGGGGGGGCGGGTGAGACCCAGTACTTC. The encoded protein is CASSLVSTVGGAGETQYF.